A single TCR beta chain is shown here with its context. Its cognate antigen is unknown. This sample was included in a study of blood T cells in healthy people across ages. The CDR3 extends over 15 amino acids. V lost 1 base and J 7 bases, leaving 16 bases between the germline ends. The V gene's germline CDR1 is SGHTA and CDR2 FQGNSA. The use of a sample-barcoded 5' primer and a J-beta primer mix characterized a second PCR of 7 to 11 cycles. TCRdb re-derived calls from the 5' RACE reads in MiXCR, one entry per CDR3 protein. The sample holds some 730,000 distinct CDR3 sequences, 22% seen once. The study, taken as a whole, reports: Older individuals had lower TCR beta diversity per million T cells (the decline was roughly linear). For the donors, CMV status was unknown and possibly confounded expanded clonotype changes.

The sequence derives from a man in his 70s in good health. The genes are TRBV7-2 and TRBJ1-1; D is unresolved. The specimen sequenced was blood. The CDR3 region is CASSLVPPVANEAFF. CDR3 DNA sequence: TGTGCCAGCAGCTTAGTCCCACCGGTTGCGAATGAAGCTTTCTTT.